Following are 21 T cell receptor beta chains from one sample sequenced in a study of blood T cell repertoires in COVID-19. Sequencing was performed with immunoSEQ multiplex PCR; in TCRdb, only in-frame clones are kept and a portion is missing. This sample yields more than 200,000 clones, of which around 85% are seen a single time; about 2.2% belongs to the top ten. Sequencing was done on a sample of peripheral blood. These receptors were collected from a woman aged 45 to 65 with acute or convalescent COVID-19.

The chain has TRBV4-3 and TRBJ1-2; tentatively, D is TRBD1 (6 bases). Looked up from germline, CDR1 is LGHNA and CDR2 is YSLEER. The V and J ends lost 4 bases and 7 bases respectively, with 19 bases between them. The CDR3 runs 15 residues. The CDR3, as DNA: TGCGCCAGCAGCCGGGGAACAGGGTTGATTGGTGGCTACACCTTC. Translated, it gives CASSRGTGLIGGYTF.

The chain has TRBV6-1 and TRBJ1-1, with TRBD1 matching 9 bases. Germline V gene lookup returns CDR1 MNHNS and CDR2 SASEGT. The CDR3 covers 14 residues. J gave up 7 bases and V 1 base, and 4 bases lay outside the gene matches. The CDR3 protein is CASSEVGQGLEAFF. The CDR3 DNA is TGTGCCAGCAGTGAAGTGGGACAGGGCCTTGAAGCTTTCTTT.

The chain recombines TRBV24-1 with TRBJ2-3; 10 positions match TRBD2. This CDR3 contains 17 residues. Germline lookup yields CDR1 KGHDR and CDR2 SFDVKD. The V and J ends lost 4 bases and 0 bases, in that order; junction bases with no gene match: 6. The CDR3 region is CATSDSILAGSTDTQYF. The CDR3 nucleotides read TGTGCCACCAGTGACTCGATACTAGCGGGGAGCACAGATACGCAGTATTTT.

The chain combines TRBV5-1 with TRBJ2-3; no definite D call. Trimming stripped 2 bases from V and 2 bases from J, with 9 bases between. The CDR3 contains 14 residues. CDR1 SGHRS and CDR2 YFSETQ come from the germline V gene. CDR3 amino acids: CASSLPQTTDTQYF. The CDR3 region has the DNA TGCGCCAGCAGCTTACCACAGACCACAGATACGCAGTATTTT.

The chain uses TRBV19 and TRBJ1-6; no clear D. Trimming removed 5 bases from V and 9 bases from J, with 14 bases in between. The V gene's germline CDR1 is LNHDA and CDR2 SQIVND (reference sequence). This CDR3 spans 14 amino acids. Here the CDR3 reads CASSSGSPGSPLHF. The CDR3 nucleotides are TGTGCCAGTAGTTCGGGGTCACCCGGTTCACCCCTCCACTTT.

The gene calls are TRBV6-5 and TRBJ2-3, with D possibly TRBD1 on 6 matching bases. Germline CDR1 is MNHEY and CDR2 is SVGAGI. With 6 bases removed from V and 6 bases from J, the gap between germline ends came to 16 bases. This CDR3 is built from 14 residues. The DNA for the CDR3 is TGTGCCAGCAGCTCCTTGGGGGCCCAGGATACGCAGTATTTT. Protein sequence: CASSSLGAQDTQYF.

The V gene is TRBV4-3, the J gene TRBJ1-2; unclear D gene. The CDR3 covers 14 residues. V lost 0 bases and J lost 8, with 13 bases in between. Germline V gives CDR1 LGHNA, CDR2 YSLEER. CDR3 coding DNA: TGCGCCAGCAGCCAAGAAGAGGGTCGAGGAGGCTACACCTTC. Encoded protein: CASSQEEGRGGYTF.

This clone was seen once. V gene TRBV11-2 combines with J gene TRBJ2-2; D not certain. Germline V gene data show CDR1 as SGHAT and CDR2 as FQNNGV. The CDR3 spans 14 residues. Trimming removed 5 bases at V and 3 bases at J, with 10 bases between. The CDR3 loop reads CASSRGSYTGELFF. The CDR3 nucleotides are TGTGCCAGCAGCAGAGGTTCTTACACCGGGGAGCTGTTTTTT. Filled out from reference TRBV11-2 and TRBJ2-2, the complete variable domain reads EAGVAQSPRYKIIEKRQSVAFWCNPISGHATLYWYQQILGQGPKLLIQFQNNGVVDDSQLPKDRFSAERLKGVDSTLKIQPAKLEDSAVYLCASSRGSYTGELFFGEGSRLTVL.

V and J are TRBV9 and TRBJ2-2; D gene unclear. Germline V gene data show CDR1 as SGDLS and CDR2 as YYNGEE. The CDR3 consists of 16 residues. V was trimmed by 1 base and J by 0 bases, leaving 10 bases between them. This chain's CDR3 is CASSVYGDANTGELFF. The CDR3 DNA is TGTGCCAGCAGCGTATACGGAGACGCGAACACCGGGGAGCTGTTTTTT.

The V and J genes are TRBV2 and TRBJ2-1; a possible D gene is TRBD2 (6 bases). Looked up from germline, CDR1 is SNHLY and CDR2 is FYNNEI. CDR3 size: 15 residues. Trimming cost V 7 bases and J 2 bases, with 15 bases left between them. CDR3 DNA sequence: TGTGCCAGCAAACTTCGGGAGAGTGCCTACAATGAGCAGTTCTTC. Amino acids: CASKLRESAYNEQFF.

The V and J genes are TRBV5-5 and TRBJ1-1; a possible D gene is TRBD1 (5 bases). V lost 4 bases and J lost 2, with 9 bases in between. The CDR3 runs to 13 residues. CDR1 and CDR2 (germline): SGHKS, YYEKEE (reference sequence). CDR3 sequence (DNA): TGTGCCAGCAGCCGAGGACAAAACACTGAAGCTTTCTTT. It specifies CASSRGQNTEAFF.

The genes are TRBV11-3 and TRBJ2-1; 11 nucleotides align to TRBD2. V trimming: 1 base; J trimming: 8 bases; junction bases outside the gene matches: 19. This CDR3 region has 20 residues. Germline V gene data show CDR1 as SGHNT and CDR2 as YENEEA. The CDR3 is CASSLGYWGGPGLAEDEQFF. The CDR3 DNA reads TGTGCCAGCAGCTTAGGTTATTGGGGTGGACCGGGACTAGCGGAGGATGAGCAGTTCTTC.

The CDR3 nucleotides read TGTGCCAGCTCACCATATAACACTGAAGCTTTCTTT. Amino acids: CASSPYNTEAFF. The genes are TRBV18 and TRBJ1-1; no clear D. In germline, CDR1 is KGHSH, CDR2 LQKENI. The CDR3 is 12 residues long. The germline V and J ends were trimmed by 2 bases and 2 bases, with 3 bases remaining between them.

The gene calls are TRBV25-1 and TRBJ2-5; D might be TRBD2 (6 bases). This CDR3 has 14 amino acids. V was trimmed by 1 base and J by 2 bases, leaving 8 bases between them. Germline CDR1 reads MGHDK; CDR2 reads SYGVNS. The CDR3 DNA is TGTGCCAGCAGTGAATGGGCGGGGCAAGAGACCCAGTACTTC. It is translated as CASSEWAGQETQYF.

This chain links TRBV18 with TRBJ2-3; 12 bases line up with TRBD2. The J segment lost 4 bases and the V segment lost 4 bases, leaving 6 bases of the junction unmatched. CDR3 length: 16 amino acids. Germline V gene lookup returns CDR1 KGHSH and CDR2 LQKENI. The CDR3 DNA is TGTGCCAGCTCACGCCGAACTAGCGGGGGGCCAGATACGCAGTATTTT. It translates to CASSRRTSGGPDTQYF.

V usage is TRBV7-2 and J usage is TRBJ2-3, with TRBD2 identical over 8 bases. V shed 5 bases and J 6 bases; nucleotides not matched to a gene: 13. CDR1 SGHTA and CDR2 FQGNSA come from the germline V gene. This CDR3 is built from 16 residues. The chain's CDR3 is CASSPGLEATTDTQYF. DNA for the CDR3: TGTGCCAGCAGCCCGGGACTAGAGGCTACCACCGATACGCAGTATTTT.

The rearrangement joins TRBV9 to TRBJ1-2; perhaps TRBD1 as D (6 bases). The CDR3 has 14 amino acids. V was trimmed by 2 bases and J by 7 bases, leaving 15 bases between them. CDR1 and CDR2 (germline): SGDLS, YYNGEE. In DNA form, the CDR3 reads TGTGCCAGCAGCGTCCAGGGGATCTCAGGTGGCTACACCTTC. This translates into CASSVQGISGGYTF. Full variable domain (missing parts from reference TRBV9 and TRBJ1-2): DSGVTQTPKHLITATGQRVTLRCSPRSGDLSVYWYQQSLDQGLQFLIQYYNGEERAKGNILERFSAQQFPDLHSELNLSSLELGDSALYFCASSVQGISGGYTFGSGTRLTVV.

The rearrangement links TRBV18 to TRBJ1-2, with D perhaps matching TRBD1 (6 bases). Trimming removed 3 bases from V and 4 bases from J, with 15 bases in between. The CDR3 is 15 amino acids. Germline CDR1 KGHSH, CDR2 LQKENI. The CDR3: CASSPNGGYGYGYTF. CDR3 bases: TGTGCCAGCTCACCTAATGGGGGCTACGGCTATGGCTACACCTTC.

This chain joins TRBV6-5 and TRBJ2-3, with D hard to call. The CDR3 has 13 amino acids. V lost 2 bases to trimming and J lost 4 bases, with 7 bases between them. Per germline, CDR1 MNHEY and CDR2 SVGAGI. The CDR3 DNA follows: TGTGCCAGCAGTTACAGCGCCTCAGATACGCAGTATTTT. Protein product: CASSYSASDTQYF.

In this sample, this clone turned up once. The chain carries TRBV5-1 and TRBJ2-1; D is perhaps TRBD2 (5 bases). The CDR3 runs 13 residues. Germline V CDR1 and CDR2: SGHRS, YFSETQ. Trimming took off 3 bases at V and 8 bases at J, with 12 bases between the two ends. The CDR3 protein is CASSWTHGDEQFF. The CDR3 DNA sequence: TGCGCCAGCAGCTGGACCCACGGGGATGAGCAGTTCTTC.

This clone was observed a handful of times. V and J are TRBV24-1 and TRBJ2-5, with 11 bases matching TRBD2. The CDR3 has 14 residues. Looked up from germline, CDR1 is KGHDR and CDR2 is SFDVKD. Trimming cost V 3 bases and J 7 bases; bases outside gene matches: 3. This CDR3 reads CATSDPGTSGTQYF. The CDR3 region has the DNA TGTGCCACCAGTGATCCCGGGACTAGCGGGACCCAGTACTTC.